This T cell receptor beta chain was captured in a study of blood T cell repertoires in COVID-19. Study in general: The cDNA or gDNA used as material had been derived from T cells, B-cell-depleted T cells, or PBMCs.

With 6 bases removed from V and 1 base from J, the gap between germline ends came to 15 bases. Germline V lookup: CDR1 KGHSH, CDR2 LQKENI. The CDR3 extends over 15 amino acids. This clone appeared once. In the source study's methods: Cell counts per sample came from amplifying reference gene primers. Sequencing used immunoSEQ multiplex PCR; TCRdb keeps in-frame clones, though not all of them. V, J and clone size were drawn from that table, and D and trimming were deduced from the DNA. The sample shows approximately 480,000 clones, roughly nine tenths of them seen only once. The rearrangement links TRBV18 to TRBJ1-1; perhaps TRBD1 as D (6 bases). The sequenced sample was PBMCs or T cells enriched from blood (not recorded which). This TCR was sampled from a woman in her late teens or twenties who had recovered from COVID-19. CDR3: CASSQGGPGNTEAFF. DNA of the CDR3: TGTGCCAGCTCTCAAGGGGGACCGGGGAACACTGAAGCTTTCTTT.